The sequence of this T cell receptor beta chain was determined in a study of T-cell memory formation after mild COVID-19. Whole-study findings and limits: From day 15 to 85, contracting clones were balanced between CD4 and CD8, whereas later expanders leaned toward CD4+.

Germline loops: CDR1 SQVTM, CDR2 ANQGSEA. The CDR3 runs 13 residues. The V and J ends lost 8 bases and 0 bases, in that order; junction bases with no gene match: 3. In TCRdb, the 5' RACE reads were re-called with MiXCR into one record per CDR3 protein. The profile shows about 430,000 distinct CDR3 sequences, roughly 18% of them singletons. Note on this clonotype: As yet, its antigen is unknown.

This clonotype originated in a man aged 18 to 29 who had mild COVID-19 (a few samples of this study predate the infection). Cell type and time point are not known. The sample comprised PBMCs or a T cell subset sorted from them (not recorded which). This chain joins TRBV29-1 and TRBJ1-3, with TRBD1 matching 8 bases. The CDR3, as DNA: TGCAGCTGGACAGGGATCTCTGGAAACACCATATATTTT. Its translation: CSWTGISGNTIYF.